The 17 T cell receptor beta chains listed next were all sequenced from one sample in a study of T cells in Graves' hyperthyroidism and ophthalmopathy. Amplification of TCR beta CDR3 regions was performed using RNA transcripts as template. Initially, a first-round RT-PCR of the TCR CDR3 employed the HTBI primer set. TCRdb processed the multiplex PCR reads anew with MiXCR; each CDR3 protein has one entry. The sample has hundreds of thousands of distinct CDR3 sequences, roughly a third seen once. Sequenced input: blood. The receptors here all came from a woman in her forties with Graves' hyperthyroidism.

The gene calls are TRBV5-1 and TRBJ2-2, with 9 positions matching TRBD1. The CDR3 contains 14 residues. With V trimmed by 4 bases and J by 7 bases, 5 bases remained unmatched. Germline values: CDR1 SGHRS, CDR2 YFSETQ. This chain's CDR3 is CASSEQGAIGELFF. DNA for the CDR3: TGCGCCAGCAGCGAACAGGGGGCCATCGGGGAGCTGTTTTTT.

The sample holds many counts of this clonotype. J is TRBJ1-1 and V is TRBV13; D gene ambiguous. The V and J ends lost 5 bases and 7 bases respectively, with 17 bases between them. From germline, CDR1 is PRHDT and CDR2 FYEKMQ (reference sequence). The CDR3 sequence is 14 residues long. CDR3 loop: CASSHKTSASEAFF. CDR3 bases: TGTGCCAGCAGCCATAAGACATCGGCGAGTGAAGCTTTCTTT. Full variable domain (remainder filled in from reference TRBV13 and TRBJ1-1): AAGVIQSPRHLIKEKRETATLKCYPIPRHDTVYWYQQGPGQDPQFLISFYEKMQSDKGSIPDRFSAQQFSDYHSELNMSSLELGDSALYFCASSHKTSASEAFFGQGTRLTVV.

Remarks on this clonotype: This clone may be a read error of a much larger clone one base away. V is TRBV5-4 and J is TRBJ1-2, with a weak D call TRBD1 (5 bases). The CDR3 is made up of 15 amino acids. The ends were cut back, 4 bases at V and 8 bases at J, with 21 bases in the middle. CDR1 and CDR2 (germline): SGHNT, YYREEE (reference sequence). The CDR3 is CASSNNYGAGGGYTF. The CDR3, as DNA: TGTGCCAGCAGCAACAACTACGGGGCAGGTGGCGGCTACACCTTC.

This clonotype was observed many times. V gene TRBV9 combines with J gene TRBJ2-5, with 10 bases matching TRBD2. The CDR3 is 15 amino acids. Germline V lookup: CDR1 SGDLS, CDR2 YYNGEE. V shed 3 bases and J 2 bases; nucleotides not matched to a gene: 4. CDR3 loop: CASSAIAGGQETQYF. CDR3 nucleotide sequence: TGTGCCAGCAGCGCAATAGCGGGGGGACAAGAGACCCAGTACTTC.

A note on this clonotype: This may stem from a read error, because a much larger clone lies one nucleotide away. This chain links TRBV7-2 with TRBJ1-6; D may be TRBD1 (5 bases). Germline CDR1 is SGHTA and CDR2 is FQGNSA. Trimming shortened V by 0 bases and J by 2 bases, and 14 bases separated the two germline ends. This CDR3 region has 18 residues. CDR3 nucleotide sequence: TGTGCCAGCAGCTTAGCTCCCAGGGCAAGCCCCTATAATTCACCCCTCCACTTT. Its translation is CASSLAPRASPYNSPLHF.

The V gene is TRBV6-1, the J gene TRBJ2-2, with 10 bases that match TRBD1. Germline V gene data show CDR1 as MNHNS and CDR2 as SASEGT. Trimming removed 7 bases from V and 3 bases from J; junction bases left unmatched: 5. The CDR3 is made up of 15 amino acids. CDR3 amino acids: CASTLDRGDTGELFF. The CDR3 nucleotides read TGTGCCAGCACCCTGGACAGGGGGGACACCGGGGAGCTGTTTTTT.

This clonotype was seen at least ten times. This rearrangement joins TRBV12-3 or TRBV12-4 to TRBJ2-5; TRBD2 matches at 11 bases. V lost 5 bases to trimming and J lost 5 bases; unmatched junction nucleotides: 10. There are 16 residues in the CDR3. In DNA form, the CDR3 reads TGTGCCAGCAGTACCGCTAGCGGGAGGAATGTCGAGACCCAGTACTTC. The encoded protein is CASSTASGRNVETQYF.

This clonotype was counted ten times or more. The CDR3 here is CASSLPQGTIYF. The CDR3 DNA reads TGTGCCAGCAGCTTACCACAGGGCACCATATATTTT. V gene TRBV7-3 combines with J gene TRBJ1-3; D perhaps matches TRBD1 (6 bases). Trimming cost V 2 bases and J 9 bases, with 8 bases left between them. Germline-derived CDR1 and CDR2 are SGHTA and FQGTGA. The CDR3 runs 12 residues.

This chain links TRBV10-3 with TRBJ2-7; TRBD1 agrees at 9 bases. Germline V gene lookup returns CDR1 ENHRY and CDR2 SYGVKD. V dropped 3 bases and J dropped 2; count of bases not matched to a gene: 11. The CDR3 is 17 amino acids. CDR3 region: CAISDKERQGVPYEQYF. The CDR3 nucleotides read TGTGCCATCAGTGATAAGGAGAGACAGGGGGTCCCCTACGAGCAGTACTTC.

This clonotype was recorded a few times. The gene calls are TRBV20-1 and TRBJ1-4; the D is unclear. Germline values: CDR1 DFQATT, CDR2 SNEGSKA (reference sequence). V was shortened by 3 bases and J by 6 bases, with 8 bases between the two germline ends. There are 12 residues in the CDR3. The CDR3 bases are TGCAGTGCTAGTGCGGCATATGAAAAACTGTTTTTT. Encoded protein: CSASAAYEKLFF.

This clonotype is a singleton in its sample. The CDR3 bases are TGCGCCAGCAGGCCTACCTCAGGGGGAGCGAGCAATCAGCCCCAGCATTTT. Encoded protein: CASRPTSGGASNQPQHF. The chain employs TRBV5-1 and TRBJ1-5, with 7 positions matching TRBD1. V lost 5 bases, J lost 1 base, and 12 bases stayed unmatched. The CDR3 has 17 amino acids. Germline V gives CDR1 SGHRS, CDR2 YFSETQ.

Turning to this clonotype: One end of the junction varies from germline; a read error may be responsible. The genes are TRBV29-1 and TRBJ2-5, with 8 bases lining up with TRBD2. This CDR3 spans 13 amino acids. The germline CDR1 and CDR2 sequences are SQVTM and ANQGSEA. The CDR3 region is CSVDGRAWETRYF. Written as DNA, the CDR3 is TGCAGCGTTGACGGGAGGGCCTGGGAGACCCGGTACTTC.

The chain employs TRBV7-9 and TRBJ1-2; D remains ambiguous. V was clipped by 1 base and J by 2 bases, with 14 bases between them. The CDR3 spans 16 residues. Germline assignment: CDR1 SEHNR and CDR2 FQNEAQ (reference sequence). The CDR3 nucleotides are TGTGCCAGCAGCTTAGAAGGTGGCAGGTGGAACTATGGCTACACCTTC. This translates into CASSLEGGRWNYGYTF.

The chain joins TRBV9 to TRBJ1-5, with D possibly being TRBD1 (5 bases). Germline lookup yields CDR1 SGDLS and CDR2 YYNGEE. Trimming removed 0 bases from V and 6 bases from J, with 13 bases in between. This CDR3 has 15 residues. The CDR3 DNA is TGTGCCAGCAGCGTAGATGGGGGAAAGGCTCAGCCCCAGCATTTT. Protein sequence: CASSVDGGKAQPQHF.

CDR3 loop: CASSPYHRGTGTGNTGELFF. The CDR3 DNA sequence: TGTGCCAGCAGCCCGTACCATCGGGGAACCGGGACGGGGAACACCGGGGAGCTGTTTTTT. The chain recombines TRBV5-6 with TRBJ2-2; D possibly uses TRBD1 or TRBD2 (5 bases each). Germline CDR1 SGHDT, CDR2 YYEEEE. Trimming took off 4 bases at V and 1 base at J, with 26 bases between the two ends. CDR3 length equals 20 residues.

The CDR3 DNA reads TGCAGCGTGTCACCGGGGGATCGGTATGGCTACACCTTC. It yields the protein CSVSPGDRYGYTF. This rearrangement joins TRBV29-1 to TRBJ1-2; tentative D call: TRBD1 (5 bases). CDR3 length equals 13 residues. Trimming pared 6 bases from V and 5 bases from J, leaving 16 bases between. The germline V gene has CDR1 SQVTM and CDR2 ANQGSEA.

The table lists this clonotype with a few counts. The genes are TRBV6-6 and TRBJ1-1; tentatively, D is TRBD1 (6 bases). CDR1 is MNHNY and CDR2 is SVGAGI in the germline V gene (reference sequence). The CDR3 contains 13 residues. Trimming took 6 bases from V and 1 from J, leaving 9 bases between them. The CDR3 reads CASRTTGNTEAFF. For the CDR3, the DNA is TGTGCCAGCAGAACGACAGGGAACACTGAAGCTTTCTTT.